Presented here are 10 T cell receptor beta chains from one specimen sequenced in a study of CD8 T cells in Susac syndrome. Random hexamers were used to reverse transcribe an amount of about 0.5 to 1 ug RNA. Using its own MiXCR run on the immunoSEQ multiplex PCR reads, TCRdb lists one record per CDR3 protein. The sample shows approximately 210,000 distinct CDR3 sequences, 95% of them seen only once. The sequenced sample consisted of CD4+ T cells from PBMCs. The receptors shown here come from a human donor with multiple sclerosis.

The rearrangement links TRBV9 to TRBJ2-3; possibly TRBD2 for D (6 bases). Germline CDR1 and CDR2: SGDLS and YYNGEE. The CDR3 sequence is 14 residues long. The V gene lost 3 bases and the J gene lost 3 bases, with 11 bases spanning the gap. In DNA, the CDR3 is TGTGCCAGCAGCGCGCGGACTATTACAGATACGCAGTATTTT. This sequence encodes CASSARTITDTQYF.

The genes are TRBV24-1 and TRBJ2-5, with 7 bases matching TRBD1. Germline values: CDR1 KGHDR, CDR2 SFDVKD. This CDR3 has 15 residues. V lost 4 bases, J lost 0 bases, and 4 bases stayed unmatched. CDR3 loop: CATSDATGNQETQYF. CDR3 DNA sequence: TGTGCCACCAGTGACGCGACAGGGAACCAAGAGACCCAGTACTTC.

The chain recombines TRBV9 with TRBJ2-7, with D uncertain. CDR1 is SGDLS, CDR2 YYNGEE, per germline. Trimming took off 3 bases at V and 2 bases at J, with 6 bases between the two ends. The CDR3 runs 12 residues. CDR3 residues: CASSEGPYEQYF. The CDR3 nucleotides are TGTGCCAGCAGCGAAGGGCCCTACGAGCAGTACTTC.

The chain is built from TRBV7-7 and TRBJ2-3; TRBD1 matches at 11 bases. V shed 0 bases, J shed 4 bases, and the junction held 6 bases outside the gene matches. The CDR3 spans 17 residues. The V gene's germline CDR1 is SSHAT and CDR2 FNYEAQ (reference sequence). The CDR3 coding sequence is TGTGCCAGCAGCTTAGCGGGGGGGACAGGGGGAGCAGATACGCAGTATTTT. Its protein product is CASSLAGGTGGADTQYF.

This clonotype appeared once. At one of its ends the junction is not consistent with the germline gene, which may arise from a read error. The rearrangement links TRBV12-3 or TRBV12-4 to TRBJ2-3, with 9 bases identical to TRBD2. CDR3 size: 14 residues. The CDR3 coding sequence is TGTGCCAGCAGTCTAGCGGGATCGGGAGGTGGGCAGTATTTT. Protein product: CASSLAGSGGGQYF.

The CDR3 coding sequence is TGCAGCGTTGAATTGGTGGGCTCCTACGAGCAGTACTTC. Amino acids: CSVELVGSYEQYF. The genes are TRBV29-1 and TRBJ2-7; D is unresolved. Germline V lookup: CDR1 SQVTM, CDR2 ANQGSEA. The V end was cut by 2 bases, the J end by 0 bases, with 8 bases between. The CDR3 consists of 13 residues.

The chain employs TRBV20-1 and TRBJ2-1, with D unclear. V was shortened by 5 bases and J by 7 bases, with 18 bases between the two germline ends. CDR3 length equals 14 residues. From germline, CDR1 is DFQATT and CDR2 SNEGSKA (reference sequence). The CDR3 is CSARLRRGRNEQFF. CDR3 bases: TGCAGTGCTCGTCTTCGTAGAGGTAGGAATGAGCAGTTCTTC.

The rearrangement links TRBV3-1 to TRBJ1-2; 7 bases are shared with TRBD1. From germline, CDR1 is LGHDT and CDR2 YNNKEL (reference sequence). Trimming at V came to 4 bases and at J to 4 bases, leaving 9 bases not matched to a gene. There are 15 residues in the CDR3. Written as DNA, the CDR3 is TGTGCCAGCAGCCTTACCTCGGACAGGAGCTATGGCTACACCTTC. As protein: CASSLTSDRSYGYTF.

The chain carries TRBV7-9 and TRBJ2-7; D remains ambiguous. The CDR3 covers 13 residues. V gave up 4 bases and J gave up 6 bases, with 13 bases separating them. Germline CDR1 SEHNR, CDR2 FQNEAQ (reference sequence). The CDR3 DNA reads as TGTGCCAGCAGCTCGACCGCAGTGTTCGAGCAGTACTTC. It is translated as CASSSTAVFEQYF.

The V gene is TRBV2, the J gene TRBJ1-1; D is perhaps TRBD1 (6 bases). Germline V gene sequence: CDR1 SNHLY, CDR2 FYNNEI. The CDR3 loop spans 13 amino acids. Trimming took off 8 bases at V and 1 base at J, with 11 bases between the two ends. The CDR3 region is CASGGGRNTEAFF. CDR3 bases: TGTGCCAGCGGGGGGGGGCGGAACACTGAAGCTTTCTTT.